The rows below give T cell receptor beta chains drawn from one sample of a study of blood T cell repertoires in COVID-19. Assay used: immunoSEQ multiplex PCR; TCRdb lists only in-frame clones, some missing. The table lists 500,000 or so clones, 87% of them singletons. The sequencing input was PBMCs or T cells enriched from blood (not recorded which). The receptor set was obtained from a woman younger than 35 who had recovered from COVID-19. Each CDR3 is given with its conserved first and last residue. A D gene is named only where the DNA matches it firmly.

d_call v_call cdr3_aa
TRBD1 TRBV4-1 CASSHGQGTRAGELFF
. TRBV4-1 CASSPRLGDYEQYF
TRBD2 TRBV20-1 CSASPGGVGSYNEQFF
TRBD1 TRBV29-1 CSVEGGGRGPVHGYTF
. TRBV12-3/TRBV12-4 CASSPSETQYF
TRBD1 TRBV4-1 CASSHLRDRVYEQYF
TRBD1 TRBV6-5 CASSYSRGTDEAFF
. TRBV18 CASSYVQGGTEAFF
TRBD1 TRBV5-1 CASTESGQSKNIQYF
TRBD2 TRBV2 CASSSGTSTTGELFF
TRBD1 TRBV19 CATRDREKEAFF
. TRBV9 CASSRNSMVEQFF
TRBD1 TRBV5-1 CASSPGTVEETQYF
. TRBV19 CASSPPGRYGYTF
TRBD2 TRBV9 CASSGGTSGLNEQFF
. TRBV6-5 CASRSTGTRDQPQHF
TRBD2 TRBV6-5 CASRPGLAGTDTQYF
TRBD1 TRBV28 CASSFPKDRGSMNTEAFF
TRBD1 TRBV24-1 CATRGDRDRTEAFF
. TRBV11-2 CASSSKSGRGTGELFF
TRBD1 TRBV5-1 CASSRPPGGDGGYTF
TRBD1 TRBV30 CAWLKIGQGLYGYTF
TRBD1 TRBV28 CASSFDRENIQPQHF
TRBD1 TRBV5-6 CASSLRTGSTDTQYF
. TRBV10-2 CASSEYNLYNEQFF
TRBD2 TRBV9 CASSSERGEFTGELFF
TRBD1 TRBV27 CASSSQRQGGGKLFF
. TRBV29-1 CSVEVPFAGPNYGYTF
TRBD1 TRBV28 CASSPSLLQGKKPQHF
TRBD2 TRBV6-6 CASSSPRGGETQYF
TRBD1 TRBV30 CAWRTGGSSPLHF
. TRBV4-1 CASSPPRGTNEKLFF
TRBD2 TRBV4-1 CASSQEASGSYEQYF